A selection of T cell receptor beta chains follows, all from one sample in a study of blood T cell repertoires in COVID-19. TCRdb's copy holds only in-frame clones and misses some; the assay was immunoSEQ multiplex PCR. Among about 200,000 clones listed, roughly 82% were seen once. The sample taken for sequencing was PBMCs or T cells enriched from blood (not recorded which). The receptors stem from a woman aged 60-70 years with acute COVID-19. Each CDR3 is given with its conserved first and last residue. The D gene is left open where the match is weak. Only part of the rows carry a size: once, few, many, or a class if the clone is expanded.

>TRBJ2-3|TRBD2|TRBV7-9|NA
TGTGCCAGCAGCTTCGGCGGCGGGGGGTACACAGATACGCAGTATTTT
CASSFGGGGYTDTQYF
>TRBJ1-2|NA|TRBV6-2/TRBV6-3|NA
TGTGCCAGCAGTTACTACCCGGGAGGAAGTAACTATGGCTACACCTTC
CASSYYPGGSNYGYTF
>TRBJ1-3|NA|TRBV6-5|once
TGTGCCAGCAGGCGACTAGGGAAGGGTGGAAACACCATATATTTT
CASRRLGKGGNTIYF
>TRBJ1-4|TRBD1|TRBV7-9|NA
TGTGCCAGCAGACGAACAGGGGAAACTAATGAAAAACTGTTTTTT
CASRRTGETNEKLFF
>TRBJ1-4|NA|TRBV4-1|NA
TGCGCCAGCAGCCAAGAAAGGGGGTTTAATGAAAAACTGTTTTTT
CASSQERGFNEKLFF
>TRBJ1-2|NA|TRBV7-2|NA
TGTGCCAGCAGCTTACGGTCTGGAGAAGCTAACTATGGCTACACCTTC
CASSLRSGEANYGYTF
>TRBJ2-3|NA|TRBV15|once
TGTGCCACCAGGCGGGGCAGCACAGATACGCAGTATTTT
CATRRGSTDTQYF
>TRBJ1-1|NA|TRBV9|few
TGTGCCAGCACCCCCTGGAGCGACACTGAAGCTTTCTTT
CASTPWSDTEAFF
>TRBJ1-4|NA|TRBV30|NA
TGTGCGTCGGAGGGGATTCCCGAGCTTGAAAAACTGTTTTTT
CASEGIPELEKLFF
>TRBJ2-1|TRBD2|TRBV27|NA
TGTGCCAGCAGTTCCAATCTTGTTATGAGCGGGATCTCCTACAATGAGCAGTTCTTC
CASSSNLVMSGISYNEQFF
>TRBJ2-3|NA|TRBV27|once
TGTGCCAGCAGCATTATCGGGGGGCCTAGCACAGATACGCAGTATTTT
CASSIIGGPSTDTQYF
>TRBJ1-5|NA|TRBV27|NA
TGTGCCAGCGGCCCTCAGGGACAGCCCCAGCATTTT
CASGPQGQPQHF
>TRBJ1-3|NA|TRBV18|once
TGTGCCAGCTCACCGCGGGAGGGCTCTGGAAACACCATATATTTT
CASSPREGSGNTIYF
>TRBJ1-5|TRBD1|TRBV18|once
TGTGCCAGCTCTCAGAACCGGGACAGGGGAGGGAATCAGCCCCAGCATTTT
CASSQNRDRGGNQPQHF
>TRBJ1-1|TRBD1|TRBV5-1|NA
TGCGCCAGCAGCTTAGGCCAGGGGGAGTGGGTCCTGAACACTGAAGCTTTCTTT
CASSLGQGEWVLNTEAFF
>TRBJ1-2|NA|TRBV28|NA
TGTGCCAGCAACAGACACGTACCTAACTATGGCTACACCTTC
CASNRHVPNYGYTF
>TRBJ1-2|NA|TRBV19|NA
TGTGCCAGTAGTATAGAAGCCCGGGGCTACACCTTC
CASSIEARGYTF
>TRBJ1-2|TRBD1|TRBV7-2|NA
TGTGCCAGCAGCCCTCCGGGACAGGGGGCCTATGGCTACACCTTC
CASSPPGQGAYGYTF
>TRBJ1-2|NA|TRBV10-3|NA
TGTGCCATCAGTGAAGGGGCCCAGGGAGGCTACACCTTC
CAISEGAQGGYTF
>TRBJ2-7|NA|TRBV18|NA
TGTGCCAGCTCACCAGGAGCCTACGAGCAGTACTTC
CASSPGAYEQYF
>TRBJ1-5|TRBD1|TRBV7-8|NA
TGTGCCAGCAGCTTAGCGCCCGGGACAGGCAGCAATCAGCCCCAGCATTTT
CASSLAPGTGSNQPQHF
>TRBJ2-3|NA|TRBV28|NA
TGTGCCAGCAGTTCTCAGGGTGCGAGTGCAGATACGCAGTATTTT
CASSSQGASADTQYF
>TRBJ2-5|TRBD2|TRBV29-1|NA
TGCAGCGTTGCCGGGACTAGCGGGGGCCCCCAAGAGACCCAGTACTTC
CSVAGTSGGPQETQYF
>TRBJ2-1|TRBD1|TRBV4-3|NA
TGCGCCAGCAGCCATTCTACAGGGGACAATGAGCAGTTCTTC
CASSHSTGDNEQFF
>TRBJ1-1|TRBD1|TRBV6-5|NA
TGTGCCAGCAGTCGACAGGGGGCGAACACTGAAGCTTTCTTT
CASSRQGANTEAFF
>TRBJ1-4|NA|TRBV5-8|NA
TGTGCCAGCAGCCGGGGGGACGGTTTTGAAAAACTGTTTTTT
CASSRGDGFEKLFF
>TRBJ2-1|TRBD2|TRBV7-6|once
TGTGCCAGCAGCTTGGCACTAGCGGGCGACAATGAGCAGTTCTTC
CASSLALAGDNEQFF
>TRBJ1-5|NA|TRBV21-1|NA
TGTGCCAGCAGCAAAGCGGGGGACACCCCGGATTATAGCAATCAGCCCCAGCATTTT
CASSKAGDTPDYSNQPQHF
>TRBJ2-5|NA|TRBV6-5|NA
TGTGCCAGCAGTTACACAGGGCTCCAAGAGACCCAGTACTTC
CASSYTGLQETQYF
>TRBJ2-1|TRBD1|TRBV15|once
TGTGCCACCAGCAGAATGGACAGGGGGCCTACAACGGGGCAGTTCTTC
CATSRMDRGPTTGQFF
>TRBJ2-2|NA|TRBV19|NA
TGTGCCAGTAGCCCCAGACAGTACTCGGGGGAGCTGTTTTTT
CASSPRQYSGELFF
>TRBJ2-7|NA|TRBV4-1|NA
TGCGCCAGCAGCCAAGATTGGGCAGGGGTGAACGAGCAGTACTTC
CASSQDWAGVNEQYF
>TRBJ2-3|TRBD1|TRBV6-2/TRBV6-3|NA
TGTGCCAGCAGTTTCCCGGGACAGGGGATACCCGATACGCAGTATTTT
CASSFPGQGIPDTQYF
>TRBJ2-1|TRBD2|TRBV7-2|NA
TGTGCCAGCAGCTTAGAGGTCCTAGCGGGGGTCAATGAGCAGTTCTTC
CASSLEVLAGVNEQFF